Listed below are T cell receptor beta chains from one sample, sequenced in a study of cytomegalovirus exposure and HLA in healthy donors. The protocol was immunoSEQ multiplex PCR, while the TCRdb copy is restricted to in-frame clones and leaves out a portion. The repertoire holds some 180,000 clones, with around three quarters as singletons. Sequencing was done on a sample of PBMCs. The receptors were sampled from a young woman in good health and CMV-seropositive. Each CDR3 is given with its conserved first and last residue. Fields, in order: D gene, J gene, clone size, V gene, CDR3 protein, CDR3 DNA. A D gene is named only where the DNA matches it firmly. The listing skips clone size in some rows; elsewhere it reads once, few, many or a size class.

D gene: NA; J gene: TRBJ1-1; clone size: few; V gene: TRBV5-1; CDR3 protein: CASSWGGNLMNTEAFF; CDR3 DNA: TGCGCCAGCAGCTGGGGGGGGAATCTGATGAACACTGAAGCTTTCTTT
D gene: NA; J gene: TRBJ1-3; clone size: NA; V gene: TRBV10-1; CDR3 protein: CASSERPLTGPFSGNTIYF; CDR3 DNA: TGCGCCAGCAGTGAGAGACCGCTGACAGGTCCCTTCTCTGGAAACACCATATATTTT
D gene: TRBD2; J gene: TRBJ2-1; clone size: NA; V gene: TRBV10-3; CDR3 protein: CAISGGRSGGPLYNEQFF; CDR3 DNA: TGTGCCATCAGTGGGGGTCGGAGCGGGGGGCCCCTCTACAATGAGCAGTTCTTC
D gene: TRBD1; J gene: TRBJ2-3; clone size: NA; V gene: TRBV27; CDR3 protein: CASHRGGFGDTQYF; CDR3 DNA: TGTGCCAGTCACAGGGGTGGGTTTGGAGATACGCAGTATTTT
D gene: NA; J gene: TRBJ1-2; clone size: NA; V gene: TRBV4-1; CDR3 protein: CASSQEGSGTLYGYTF; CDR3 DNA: TGCGCCAGCAGCCAAGAAGGGTCGGGAACCTTGTACGGCTACACCTTC
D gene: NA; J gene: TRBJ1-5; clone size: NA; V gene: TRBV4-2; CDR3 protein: CASSQEAGRNQPQHF; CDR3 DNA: TGTGCCAGCAGCCAAGAGGCAGGCCGCAATCAGCCCCAGCATTTT
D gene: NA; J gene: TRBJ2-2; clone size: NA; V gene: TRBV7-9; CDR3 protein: CASSFGAGEGGELFF; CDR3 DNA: TGTGCCAGCAGCTTCGGCGCAGGGGAGGGCGGGGAGCTGTTTTTT
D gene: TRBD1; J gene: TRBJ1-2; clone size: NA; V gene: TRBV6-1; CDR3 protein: CASSMGQDYGYTF; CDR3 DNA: TGTGCCAGCAGTATGGGACAGGACTATGGCTACACCTTC
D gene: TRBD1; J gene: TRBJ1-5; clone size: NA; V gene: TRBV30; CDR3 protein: CAWSVTGGGQPQHF; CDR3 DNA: TGTGCCTGGAGTGTCACAGGGGGGGGTCAGCCCCAGCATTTT
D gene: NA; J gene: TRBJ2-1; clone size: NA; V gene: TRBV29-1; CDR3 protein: CSVETGVVEQFF; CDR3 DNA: TGCAGCGTTGAAACGGGGGTAGTTGAGCAGTTCTTC
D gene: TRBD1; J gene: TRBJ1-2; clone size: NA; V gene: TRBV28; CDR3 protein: CASSLWRRDRERAYGYTF; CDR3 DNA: TGTGCCAGCAGTTTATGGCGCCGGGACAGGGAGCGGGCCTATGGCTACACCTTC
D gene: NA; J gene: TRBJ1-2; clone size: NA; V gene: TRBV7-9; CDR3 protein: CASRLEGVGPDKTNYGYTF; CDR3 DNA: TGTGCCAGCAGACTAGAGGGGGTGGGGCCCGACAAAACTAACTATGGCTACACCTTC
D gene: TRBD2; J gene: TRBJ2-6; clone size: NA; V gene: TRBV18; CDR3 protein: CASSPGGTGANVLTF; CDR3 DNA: TGTGCCAGCTCCCCGGGGGGGACTGGGGCCAACGTCCTGACTTTC
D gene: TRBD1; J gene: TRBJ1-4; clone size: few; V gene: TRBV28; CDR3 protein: CASSRQGSEKLFF; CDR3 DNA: TGTGCCAGCAGTAGACAGGGTAGTGAAAAACTGTTTTTT
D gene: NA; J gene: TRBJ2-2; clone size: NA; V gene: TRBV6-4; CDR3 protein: CATRGGGDTGELFF; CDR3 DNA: TGTGCCACCCGAGGAGGGGGCGACACCGGGGAGCTGTTTTTT
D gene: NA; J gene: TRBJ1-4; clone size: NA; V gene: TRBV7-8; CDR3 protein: CASSLAPGDSRANEKLFF; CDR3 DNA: TGTGCCAGCAGCTTAGCGCCGGGGGATAGTCGGGCTAATGAAAAACTGTTTTTT
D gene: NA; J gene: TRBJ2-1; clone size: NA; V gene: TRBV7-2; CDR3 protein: CASKGGGPFSYNEQFF; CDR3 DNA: TGTGCCAGCAAGGGCGGGGGCCCCTTTTCCTACAATGAGCAGTTCTTC
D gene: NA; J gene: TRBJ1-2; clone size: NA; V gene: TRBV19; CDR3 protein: CASRRDGREYGYTF; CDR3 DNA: TGTGCCAGTAGGCGGGACGGTAGAGAGTATGGCTACACCTTC
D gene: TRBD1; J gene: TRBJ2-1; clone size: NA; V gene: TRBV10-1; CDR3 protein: CASSEGQGRFSYSYNEQFF; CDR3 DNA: TGCGCCAGCAGTGAAGGACAGGGGCGTTTTTCCTACTCCTACAATGAGCAGTTCTTC
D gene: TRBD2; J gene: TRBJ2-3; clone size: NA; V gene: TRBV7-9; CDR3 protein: CANSLDSGEGTDTQYF; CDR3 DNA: TGTGCCAACAGCTTGGATAGCGGGGAGGGCACAGATACGCAGTATTTT
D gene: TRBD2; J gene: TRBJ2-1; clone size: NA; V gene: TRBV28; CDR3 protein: CATLWGGAYNEQFF; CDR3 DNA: TGTGCCACACTATGGGGGGGAGCCTACAATGAGCAGTTCTTC
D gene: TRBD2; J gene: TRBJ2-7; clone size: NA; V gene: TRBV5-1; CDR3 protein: CASSLISGASYEQYF; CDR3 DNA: TGCGCCAGCAGCCTGATTAGCGGGGCCTCCTACGAGCAGTACTTC
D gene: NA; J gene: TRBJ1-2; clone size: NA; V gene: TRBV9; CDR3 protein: CASRDRDGYTF; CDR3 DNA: TGTGCCAGCAGAGACAGAGATGGCTACACCTTC
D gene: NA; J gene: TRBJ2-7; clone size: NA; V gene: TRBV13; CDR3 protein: CASSLVIGANGGLNYEQYF; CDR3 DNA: TGTGCCAGCAGCTTAGTCATAGGGGCCAACGGAGGGCTCAACTACGAGCAGTACTTC
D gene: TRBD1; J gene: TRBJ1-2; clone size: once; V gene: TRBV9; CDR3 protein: CASSVGSGGAPRGYTF; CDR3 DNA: TGTGCCAGCAGCGTAGGGTCAGGGGGCGCCCCTCGTGGCTACACCTTC
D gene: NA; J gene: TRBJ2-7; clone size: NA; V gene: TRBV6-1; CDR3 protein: CASSEGGGRYEQYF; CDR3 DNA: TGTGCCAGCAGTGAAGGTGGCGGAAGATACGAGCAGTACTTC
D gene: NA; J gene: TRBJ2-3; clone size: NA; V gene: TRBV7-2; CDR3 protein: CASSPGADTQYF; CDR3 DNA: TGTGCCAGCAGCCCGGGAGCAGATACGCAGTATTTT
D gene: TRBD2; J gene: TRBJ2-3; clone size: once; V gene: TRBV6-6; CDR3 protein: CASSPPGRGGVDTQYF; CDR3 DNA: TGTGCCAGCAGCCCACCCGGTCGGGGGGGGGTGGATACGCAGTATTTT
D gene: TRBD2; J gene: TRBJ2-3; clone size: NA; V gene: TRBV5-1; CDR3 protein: CASSIGLAGTTDTQYF; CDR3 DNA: TGCGCCAGCAGCATAGGACTAGCGGGCACCACAGATACGCAGTATTTT
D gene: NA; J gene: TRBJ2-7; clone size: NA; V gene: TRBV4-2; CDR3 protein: CASSQSTRGPYEQYF; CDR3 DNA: TGTGCCAGCAGCCAAAGTACCAGGGGCCCCTACGAGCAGTACTTC
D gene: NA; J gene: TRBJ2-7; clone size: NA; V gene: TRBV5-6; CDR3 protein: CASSPTSSYEQYF; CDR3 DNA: TGTGCCAGCAGCCCCACTAGCTCCTACGAGCAGTACTTC
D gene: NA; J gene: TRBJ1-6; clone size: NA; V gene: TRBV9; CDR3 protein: CASSSRGRSSYNSPLHF; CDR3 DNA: TGTGCCAGCAGCTCAAGGGGTCGGAGCTCCTATAATTCACCCCTCCACTTT
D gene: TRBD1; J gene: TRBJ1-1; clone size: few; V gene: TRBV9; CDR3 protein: CASSVGQGMGMNTEAFF; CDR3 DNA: TGTGCCAGCAGCGTAGGACAGGGAATGGGAATGAACACTGAAGCTTTCTTT